This TCR beta chain is drawn from a study of control samples from healthy donors and cancer patients (dated by TCRdb to about 2020). As concerns this clone: No antigen is known for it. No base qualities exist here, and no much larger clone lies one base off it.

Library preparation was by the immunoSEQ multiplex PCR assay. TCRdb carries this immuneACCESS record with in-frame sequences only. Its versions omit some clonotypes, under half of them owing to an unresolved V gene in the studies checked, with the rest unexplained. This sample comprises 64,000 or so clones, 92% of them detected only once. The top ten clonotypes cover around 1.7% of the sample. Including the terminal cysteine and phenylalanine, the CDR3 comprises 15 residues. Only CDR3 DNA is held: 45 bases, read in frame from base 1. From the germline V gene, CDR1 is LGHNA and CDR2 is YSLEER. V and J are trimmed by 0 bases and 5 bases, and the gene matches miss 3 bases of the junction.

The V and J genes are TRBV4-3 and TRBJ2-4; 8 bases in the junction line up with TRBD1. The clonotype originates from a man aged 35-49 years with colorectal cancer. The source material was PBMCs. In nucleotides, the sequence is TGCGCCAGCAGCCAAGATGGACAGGGACAAAACATTCAGTACTTC. Translated, this gives CASSQDGQGQNIQYF.